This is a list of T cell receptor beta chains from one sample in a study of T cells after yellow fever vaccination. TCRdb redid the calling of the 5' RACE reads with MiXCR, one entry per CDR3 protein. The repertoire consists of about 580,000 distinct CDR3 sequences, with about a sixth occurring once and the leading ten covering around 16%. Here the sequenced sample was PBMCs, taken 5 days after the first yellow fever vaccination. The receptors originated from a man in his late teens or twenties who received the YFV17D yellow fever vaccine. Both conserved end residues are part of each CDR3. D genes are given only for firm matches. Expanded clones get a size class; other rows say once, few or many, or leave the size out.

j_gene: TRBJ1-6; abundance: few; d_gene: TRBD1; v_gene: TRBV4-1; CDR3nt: TGCGCCAGCAGCCCTCTAAGGACAGGGGGTAATTCACCCCTCCACTTT; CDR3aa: CASSPLRTGGNSPLHF
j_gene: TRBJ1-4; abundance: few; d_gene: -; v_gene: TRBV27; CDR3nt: TGTGCCAGCAGGAGTGAAGCCCACTCAACTAATGAAAAACTGTTTTTT; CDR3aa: CASRSEAHSTNEKLFF
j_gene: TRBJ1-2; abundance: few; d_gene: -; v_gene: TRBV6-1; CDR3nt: TGTGCCAGCAGTGAATTCCAGGGTAGTGGCTACACCTTC; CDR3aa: CASSEFQGSGYTF
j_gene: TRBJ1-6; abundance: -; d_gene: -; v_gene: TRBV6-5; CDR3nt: TGTGCCAGCAGTTACGGCAGCCACGGGGATTCACCCCTCCACTTT; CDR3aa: CASSYGSHGDSPLHF
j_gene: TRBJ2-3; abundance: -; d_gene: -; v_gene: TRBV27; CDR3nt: TGTGCCAGCGGGGGTATGGGCTCGGTGGGCACAGATACGCAGTATTTT; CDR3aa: CASGGMGSVGTDTQYF
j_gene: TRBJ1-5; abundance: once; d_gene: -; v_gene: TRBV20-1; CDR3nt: TGCAGTGCTAGCGGAGAGGCCAATCAGCCCCAGCATTTT; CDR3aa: CSASGEANQPQHF
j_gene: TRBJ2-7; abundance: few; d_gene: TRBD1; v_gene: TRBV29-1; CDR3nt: TGCAGCGTTGAAGAAGGAGGAAGGGGGCCGTACTTC; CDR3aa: CSVEEGGRGPYF
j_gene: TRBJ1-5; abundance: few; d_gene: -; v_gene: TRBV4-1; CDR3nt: TGCGCCAGCAGCCAGGCCGGGACACCTCATCAGCCCCAGCATTTT; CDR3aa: CASSQAGTPHQPQHF
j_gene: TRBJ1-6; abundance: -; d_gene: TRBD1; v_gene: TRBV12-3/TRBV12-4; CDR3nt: TGTGCCAGCAGCAACGACAGGGATTATAATTCACCCCTCCACTTT; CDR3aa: CASSNDRDYNSPLHF
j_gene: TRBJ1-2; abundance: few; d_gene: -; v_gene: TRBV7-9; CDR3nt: TGTGCCAGCAGCGTACAGGGAGGCTATGGCTACACCTTC; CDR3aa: CASSVQGGYGYTF
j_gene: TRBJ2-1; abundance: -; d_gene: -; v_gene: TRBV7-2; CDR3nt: TGTGCCAGCAGCTCCAGGGTTGGGGACGGAGCCTACAATGAGCAGTTCTTC; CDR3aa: CASSSRVGDGAYNEQFF
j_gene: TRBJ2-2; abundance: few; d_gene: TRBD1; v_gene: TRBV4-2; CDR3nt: TGTGCCAGCAGCCACCCAGGGGGAAACACCGGGGAGCTGTTTTTT; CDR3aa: CASSHPGGNTGELFF
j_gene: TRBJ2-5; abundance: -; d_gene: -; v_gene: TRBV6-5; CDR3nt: TGTGCCAGCAGTTACTCAAAAGGTTCCGAGGCCCAGTACTTC; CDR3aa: CASSYSKGSEAQYF
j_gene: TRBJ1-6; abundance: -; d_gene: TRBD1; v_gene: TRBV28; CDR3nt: TGTGCCAGCTCGCACCCGGTCAGGGGGTTCAATTCACCCCTCCACTTT; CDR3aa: CASSHPVRGFNSPLHF
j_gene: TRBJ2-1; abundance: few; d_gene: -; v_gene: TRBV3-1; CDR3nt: TGTGCCAGCAGCCACAGGGTCCCCTACAATGAGCAGTTCTTC; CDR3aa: CASSHRVPYNEQFF
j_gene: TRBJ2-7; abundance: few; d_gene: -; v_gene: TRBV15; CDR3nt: TGTGCCACCAGCAGAGAACGCTCGGTCAACTACGAGCAGTACTTC; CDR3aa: CATSRERSVNYEQYF
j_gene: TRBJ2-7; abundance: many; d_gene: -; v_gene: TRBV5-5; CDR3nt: TGTGCCAGCAGCTTGGTGGCCACTGGGGTTTACGAGCAGTACTTC; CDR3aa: CASSLVATGVYEQYF
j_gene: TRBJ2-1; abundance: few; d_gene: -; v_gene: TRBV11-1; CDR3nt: TGTGCCAGCAGCCCTAGGACTCCGGGCCACTTGTCCATCTCCTACAATGAGCAGTTCTTC; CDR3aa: CASSPRTPGHLSISYNEQFF
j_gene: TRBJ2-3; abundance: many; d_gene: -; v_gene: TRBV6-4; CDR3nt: TGTGCCAGCAGTGACAAAACAGGGAGCGGCACAGATACGCAGTATTTT; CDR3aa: CASSDKTGSGTDTQYF
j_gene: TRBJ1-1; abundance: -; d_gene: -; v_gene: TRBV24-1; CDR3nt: TGTGCCACCAGTGGGACAAGGGGCCGGGGGAACACTGAAGCTTTCTTT; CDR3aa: CATSGTRGRGNTEAFF
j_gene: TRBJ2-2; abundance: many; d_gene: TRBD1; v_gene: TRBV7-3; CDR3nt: TGTGCCAGCAGCCCCGGGACAGGGGACACCGGGGAGCTGTTTTTT; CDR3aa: CASSPGTGDTGELFF
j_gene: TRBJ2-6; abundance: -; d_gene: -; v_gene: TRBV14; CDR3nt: TGTGCCAGCAGCCAAGGGACAGTGCTCTCTGGGGCCAACGTCCTGACTTTC; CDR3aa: CASSQGTVLSGANVLTF
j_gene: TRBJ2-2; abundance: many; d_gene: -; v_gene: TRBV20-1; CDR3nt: TGCAGTGCTAGCAGGGACACCGGGGAGCTGTTTTTT; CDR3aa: CSASRDTGELFF
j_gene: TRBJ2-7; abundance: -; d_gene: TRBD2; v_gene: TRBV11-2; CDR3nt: TGTGCCAGCAGCTTAGTGCCAGCGGGGGCGGACGAGCAGTACTTC; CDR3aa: CASSLVPAGADEQYF
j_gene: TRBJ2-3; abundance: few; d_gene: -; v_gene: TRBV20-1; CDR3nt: TGCAGTGCTAGAGATCAAGGGGCCCGGACATCGGGGCAGTATTTT; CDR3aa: CSARDQGARTSGQYF
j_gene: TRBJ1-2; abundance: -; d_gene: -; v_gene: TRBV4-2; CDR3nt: TGTGCCAGCAGGTCGACGGGGTCCTATGGCTACACCTTC; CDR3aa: CASRSTGSYGYTF
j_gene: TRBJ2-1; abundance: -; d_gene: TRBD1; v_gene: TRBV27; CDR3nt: TGTGCCAGCACCAACTGGACAGGTACCTACAATGAGCAGTTCTTC; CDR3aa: CASTNWTGTYNEQFF